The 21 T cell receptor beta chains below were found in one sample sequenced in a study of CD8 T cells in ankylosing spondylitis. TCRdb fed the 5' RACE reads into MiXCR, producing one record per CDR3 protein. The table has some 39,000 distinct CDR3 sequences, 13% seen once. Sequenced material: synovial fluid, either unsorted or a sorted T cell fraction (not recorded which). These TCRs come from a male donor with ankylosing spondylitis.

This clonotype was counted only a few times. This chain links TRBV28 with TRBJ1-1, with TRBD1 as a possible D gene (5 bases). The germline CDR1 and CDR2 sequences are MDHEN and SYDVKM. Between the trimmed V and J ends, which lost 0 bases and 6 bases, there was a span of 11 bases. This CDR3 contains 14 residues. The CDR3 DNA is TGTGCCAGCAGTTTATGGCGGGGCGCCGCTGAAGCTTTCTTT. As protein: CASSLWRGAAEAFF.

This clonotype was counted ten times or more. The CDR3 sequence: CASSFGGPRTDTQYF. The DNA of the CDR3 is TGTGCCAGCAGCTTTGGGGGGCCCCGCACAGATACGCAGTATTTT. The gene calls are TRBV7-2 and TRBJ2-3; D tentatively reads TRBD1 or TRBD2 (6 bases each). Germline assignment: CDR1 SGHTA and CDR2 FQGNSA. Trimming removed 3 bases from V and 1 base from J, with 11 bases in between. This CDR3 has 15 amino acids.

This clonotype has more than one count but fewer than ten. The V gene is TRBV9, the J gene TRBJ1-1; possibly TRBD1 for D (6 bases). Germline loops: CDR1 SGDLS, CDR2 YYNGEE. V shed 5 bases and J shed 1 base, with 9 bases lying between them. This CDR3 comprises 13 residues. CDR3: CASSGTPNTEAFF. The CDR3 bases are TGTGCCAGCAGTGGGACACCGAACACTGAAGCTTTCTTT.

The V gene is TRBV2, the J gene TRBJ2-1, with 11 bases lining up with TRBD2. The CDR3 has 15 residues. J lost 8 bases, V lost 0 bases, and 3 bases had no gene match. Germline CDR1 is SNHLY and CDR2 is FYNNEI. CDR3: CASSEALAGGYEQFF. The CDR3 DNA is TGTGCCAGCAGTGAAGCTCTAGCGGGAGGCTATGAGCAGTTCTTC.

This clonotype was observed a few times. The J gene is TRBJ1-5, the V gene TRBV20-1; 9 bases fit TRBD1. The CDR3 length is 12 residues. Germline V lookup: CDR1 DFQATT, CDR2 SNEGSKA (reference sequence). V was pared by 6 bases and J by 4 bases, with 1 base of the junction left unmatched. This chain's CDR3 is CSAGTGNQPQHF. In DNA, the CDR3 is TGCAGTGCCGGGACAGGGAATCAGCCCCAGCATTTT.

CDR3 in amino acids: CASSLGGFMYYEQYF. As DNA, the CDR3 is TGTGCCAGCAGCTTAGGGGGATTCATGTACTACGAGCAGTACTTC. V and J are TRBV7-2 and TRBJ2-7; no clear D gene. V lost 1 base to trimming and J lost 3 bases, with 13 bases between them. Germline-derived CDR1 and CDR2 are SGHTA and FQGNSA. This CDR3 is 15 amino acids long.

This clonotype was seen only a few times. In DNA form, the CDR3 reads TGCAGCGTTGAAGCGGTTACAGCGATCGTCCAAGAGACCCAGTACTTC. This codes for CSVEAVTAIVQETQYF. The chain couples TRBV29-1 to TRBJ2-5; no clear D gene. The CDR3 is 16 residues long. Per germline, CDR1 SQVTM and CDR2 ANQGSEA. V lost 1 base and J lost 1, with 16 bases in between. Full variable domain (rest looked up from reference TRBV29-1 and TRBJ2-5): SAVISQKPSRDICQRGTSLTIQCQVDSQVTMMFWYRQQPGQSLTLIATANQGSEATYESGFVIDKFPISRPNLTFSTLTVSNMSPEDSSIYLCSVEAVTAIVQETQYFGPGTRLLVL.

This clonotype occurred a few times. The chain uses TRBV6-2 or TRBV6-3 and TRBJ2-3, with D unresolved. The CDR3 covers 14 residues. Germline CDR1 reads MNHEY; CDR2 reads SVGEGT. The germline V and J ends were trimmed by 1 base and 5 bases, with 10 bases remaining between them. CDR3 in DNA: TGTGCCAGCAGTTACTTCCGTGGGCTAGATACGCAGTATTTT. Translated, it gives CASSYFRGLDTQYF.

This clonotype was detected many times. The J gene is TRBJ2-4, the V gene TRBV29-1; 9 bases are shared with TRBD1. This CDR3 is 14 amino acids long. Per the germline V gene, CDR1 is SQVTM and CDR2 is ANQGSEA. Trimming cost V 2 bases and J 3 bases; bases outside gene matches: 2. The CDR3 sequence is CSVETGQGKNIQYF. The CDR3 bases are TGCAGCGTTGAAACGGGACAGGGCAAAAACATTCAGTACTTC.

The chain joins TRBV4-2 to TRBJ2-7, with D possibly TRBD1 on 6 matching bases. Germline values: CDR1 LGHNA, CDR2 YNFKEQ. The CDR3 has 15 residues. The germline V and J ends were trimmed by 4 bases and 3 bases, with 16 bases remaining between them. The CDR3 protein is CASSPYRDPSYEQYF. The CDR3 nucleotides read TGTGCCAGCAGCCCATACAGGGATCCCAGCTACGAGCAGTACTTC.

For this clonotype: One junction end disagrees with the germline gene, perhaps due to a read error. The CDR3 DNA reads as TGTGCCAGCAGTCCCGGACAGGAAAATTCATCCCTCCACTTT. Encoded protein: CASSPGQENSSLHF. This chain connects TRBV6-1 to TRBJ1-6, with TRBD1 identical over 7 bases. CDR3 length: 14 residues. Germline V CDR1 and CDR2: MNHNS, SASEGT.

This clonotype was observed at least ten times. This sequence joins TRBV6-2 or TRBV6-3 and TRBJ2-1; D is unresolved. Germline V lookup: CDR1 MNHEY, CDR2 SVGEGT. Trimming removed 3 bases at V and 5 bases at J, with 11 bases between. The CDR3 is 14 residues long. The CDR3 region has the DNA TGTGCCAGCAGTTATATCCGGAGAGACAATGAGCAGTTCTTC. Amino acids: CASSYIRRDNEQFF.

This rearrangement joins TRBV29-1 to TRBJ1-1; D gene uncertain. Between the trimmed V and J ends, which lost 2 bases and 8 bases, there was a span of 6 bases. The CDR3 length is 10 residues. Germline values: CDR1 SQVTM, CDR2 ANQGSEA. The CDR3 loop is CSVEHPEAFF. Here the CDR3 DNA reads TGCAGCGTTGAACACCCCGAAGCTTTCTTT.

The CDR3 sequence: CASSLRGHWEKLFF. The CDR3 bases are TGCGCCAGCAGCCTTCGGGGACATTGGGAAAAACTGTTTTTT. The rearrangement uses TRBV4-3 and TRBJ1-4; a weak D match, TRBD1 (6 bases). The CDR3 extends over 14 amino acids. Germline V CDR1 and CDR2: LGHNA, YSLEER. Trimming pared 4 bases from V and 8 bases from J, leaving 14 bases between.

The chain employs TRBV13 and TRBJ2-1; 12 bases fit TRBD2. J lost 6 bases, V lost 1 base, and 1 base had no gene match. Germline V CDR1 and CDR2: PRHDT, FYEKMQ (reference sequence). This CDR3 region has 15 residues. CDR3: CASSLEGLAGNEQFF. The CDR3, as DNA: TGTGCCAGCAGCTTAGAGGGACTAGCGGGCAATGAGCAGTTCTTC.

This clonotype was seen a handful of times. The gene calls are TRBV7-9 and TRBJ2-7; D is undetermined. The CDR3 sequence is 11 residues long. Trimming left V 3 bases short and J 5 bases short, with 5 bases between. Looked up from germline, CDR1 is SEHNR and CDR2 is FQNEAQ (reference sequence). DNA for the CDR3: TGTGCCAGCAGCTTCTCGGACGAGCAGTACTTC. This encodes CASSFSDEQYF. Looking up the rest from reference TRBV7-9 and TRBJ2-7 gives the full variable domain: DTGVSQNPRHKITKRGQNVTFRCDPISEHNRLYWYRQTLGQGPEFLTYFQNEAQLEKSRLLSDRFSAERPKGSFSTLEIQRTEQGDSAMYLCASSFSDEQYFGPGTRLTVT.

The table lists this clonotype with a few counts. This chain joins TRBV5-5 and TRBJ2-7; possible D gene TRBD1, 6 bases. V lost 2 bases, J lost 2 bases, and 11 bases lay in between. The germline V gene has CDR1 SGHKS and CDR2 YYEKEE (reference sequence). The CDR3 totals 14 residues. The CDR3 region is CASSLQGVPYEQYF. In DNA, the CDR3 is TGTGCCAGCAGCTTACAGGGTGTCCCCTACGAGCAGTACTTC. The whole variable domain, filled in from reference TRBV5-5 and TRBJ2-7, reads DAGVTQSPTHLIKTRGQQVTLRCSPISGHKSVSWYQQVLGQGPQFIFQYYEKEERGRGNFPDRFSARQFPNYSSELNVNALLLGDSALYLCASSLQGVPYEQYFGPGTRLTVT.

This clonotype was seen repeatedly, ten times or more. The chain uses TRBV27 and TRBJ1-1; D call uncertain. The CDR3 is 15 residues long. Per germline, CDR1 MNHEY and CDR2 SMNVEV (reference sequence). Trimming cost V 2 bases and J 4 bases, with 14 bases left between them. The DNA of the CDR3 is TGTGCCAGCAGTTTAGGGTACAGCCTTCCCACTGAAGCTTTCTTT. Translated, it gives CASSLGYSLPTEAFF.

The CDR3 sequence: CASSMTGGRTEAFF. CDR3 nucleotides: TGTGCCAGCAGCATGACAGGGGGCAGGACTGAAGCTTTCTTT. The gene calls are TRBV6-1 and TRBJ1-1, with 10 nucleotides matching TRBD1. Germline V gene lookup returns CDR1 MNHNS and CDR2 SASEGT. CDR3 size: 14 residues. Trimming at V came to 6 bases and at J to 5 bases, leaving 6 bases not matched to a gene.

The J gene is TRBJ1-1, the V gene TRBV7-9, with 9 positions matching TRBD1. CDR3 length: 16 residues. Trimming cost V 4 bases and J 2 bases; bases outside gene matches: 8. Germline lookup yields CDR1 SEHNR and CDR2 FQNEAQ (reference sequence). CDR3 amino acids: CASSSDRGRGNTEAFF. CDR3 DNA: TGTGCCAGCAGCTCGGACAGGGGACGAGGAAACACTGAAGCTTTCTTT.

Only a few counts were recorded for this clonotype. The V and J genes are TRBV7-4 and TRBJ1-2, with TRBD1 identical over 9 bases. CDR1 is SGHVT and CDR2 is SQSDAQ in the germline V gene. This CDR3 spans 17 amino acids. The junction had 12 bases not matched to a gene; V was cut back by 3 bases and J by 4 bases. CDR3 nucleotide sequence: TGTGCCAGCAGCTTTTTCGGGACAGGGAAGGATAGCTATGGCTACACCTTC. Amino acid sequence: CASSFFGTGKDSYGYTF.